These 2 T cell receptor beta chains originate from one sample sequenced in a study of molecular identifiers for immune sequencing clone quantification. MiXCR, applied by TCRdb to the PCR reads, yields one record per CDR3 protein. This table holds some 10,000 distinct CDR3 sequences, around 17% found once. The sample taken for sequencing was naive CD8+ T cells from blood, with Jurkat cell RNA spiked in. The subset denotes: FACS-sorted CD8+CD4-CCR7+CD45RA+ naive T cells. The receptors were gathered from a human donor in good health. Some libraries in this study had Jurkat cell RNA spiked in.

In the case of this clonotype: One junction end disagrees with the germline gene, perhaps due to a read error. The chain carries TRBV4-2 and TRBJ2-4; D is possibly TRBD2 (6 bases). In germline, CDR1 is LGHNA, CDR2 YNFKEQ. This CDR3 contains 19 residues. CDR3 coding DNA: TGTGCCAGCAGGCAAGATACGGGAGCGAGTCCTTTAGCCAAAAACATTCAGTACTTC. Translated: CASRQDTGASPLAKNIQYF.

A remark on this clonotype: A much larger clonotype is one base distant, so this may be a read error. The CDR3 protein is CASSASLSWYEQCF. DNA for the CDR3: TGTGCCAGCAGTGCAAGTCTTTCGTGGTACGAGCAGTGCTTC. The V and J genes are TRBV12-3 or TRBV12-4 and TRBJ2-7; no clear D. The CDR3 has 14 amino acids.